One T cell receptor beta chain is described in this entry. Its antigen is currently unknown. A CD45RA-negative memory subset and a CD45RA+ naive subset were separated from the CD4+ cells. Per the germline V gene, CDR1 is SGHRS and CDR2 is YFSETQ. This CDR3 is 16 amino acids long. V was pared by 1 base and J by 1 base, with 14 bases between. Deep was the level at which the assay was run. TCRdb's copy holds only in-frame clones and misses some; the assay was immunoSEQ multiplex PCR. The sample consists of over a million clones, approximately 78% of them appearing once. The entry originates in a study of shared clonotypes between healthy human individuals. Notes on the study in general: Compared with memory subsets, naive subsets generally had larger estimated richness. Clonotypes that were shared across a few donors made up roughly 5% of naive CD4 clonotypes.

The chain recombines TRBV5-1 with TRBJ1-1; maybe TRBD1 (5 bases). Sequenced material: memory CD4+ T cells from PBMCs. Subset noted: CD45RA-negative fraction. This sequence was found in a man aged 18 to 30 in good health. Some clones in this sample may be carry-over from other donors' samples. The DNA for the CDR3 is TGCGCCAGCAGCTTGAGGCCGGGGGGACCGAACACTGAAGCTTTCTTT. Protein: CASSLRPGGPNTEAFF. Complete variable domain (other parts from reference TRBV5-1 and TRBJ1-1): KAGVTQTPRYLIKTRGQQVTLSCSPISGHRSVSWYQQTPGQGLQFLFEYFSETQRNKGNFPGRFSGRQFSNSRSEMNVSTLELGDSALYLCASSLRPGGPNTEAFFGQGTRLTVV.